The clone carrying this T cell receptor (beta chain) was counted once. This sample is drawn from a study of Ad26.COV2.S vaccination and SARS-CoV-2 variants. Trimming stripped 4 bases from V and 1 base from J, with 7 bases between. Germline values: CDR1 SNHLY, CDR2 FYNNEI. The CDR3 has 13 amino acids. Libraries were prepared by immunoSEQ multiplex PCR; TCRdb keeps only in-frame clonotypes and omits some of them. The top ten clones hold under 2.5% of a sample with approximately 300,000 clones, 85% of them seen once. Specified treatment: approximately 18 received Ad26.COV2.S at low or high dose, single or two shots; about 5 received placebo; per-sample allocation not given. Sampling occurred on day 63 after the first vaccine or placebo injection.

This TCR was sampled from a person between 18 and 65 years old who received the Ad26.COV2.S COVID-19 vaccine or a placebo. The gene calls are TRBV2 and TRBJ2-5; D is unclear. The specimen was peripheral blood, collected in a trial of Ad26.COV2.S vaccine versus placebo. The CDR3 region has the DNA TGTGCCAGCAGTGTGTTAATCCAAGAGACCCAGTACTTC. Amino acids: CASSVLIQETQYF.